These 9 T cell receptor beta chains originate from one sample sequenced in a study of shared clonotypes between healthy human individuals. The method was immunoSEQ multiplex PCR; TCRdb's version includes in-frame clones alone and lacks a portion of them. This table has over 2 million clones, around 93% appearing once. Sequenced material: naive CD4+ T cells from PBMCs. Subset: CD45RA+ positively selected. The receptors here all came from a man aged 18 to 29 in good health. Some clones in this sample may be carry-over from other donors' samples.

V gene TRBV9 combines with J gene TRBJ1-2, with TRBD1 as a possible D gene (6 bases). CDR1 and CDR2 from the germline V gene are SGDLS and YYNGEE. The CDR3 has 11 amino acids. V was pared by 9 bases and J by 4 bases, with 10 bases between. In DNA form, the CDR3 reads TGTGCCACAGGGGATGCCTATGGCTACACCTTC. Protein: CATGDAYGYTF.

J is TRBJ2-3 and V is TRBV4-3; 11 nucleotides line up with TRBD2. This CDR3 region has 18 residues. V lost 1 base, J lost 2 bases, and 8 bases stayed unmatched. Per the germline V gene, CDR1 is LGHNA and CDR2 is YSLEER. The chain's CDR3 is CASSQGAVTSGITDTQYF. For the CDR3, the DNA is TGCGCCAGCAGCCAAGGTGCTGTGACTAGCGGGATCACAGATACGCAGTATTTT.

J is TRBJ2-2 and V is TRBV5-1; D is possibly TRBD1 or TRBD2 (6 bases each). Trimming took off 3 bases at V and 2 bases at J, with 11 bases between the two ends. CDR1 and CDR2 (germline): SGHRS, YFSETQ. The CDR3 contains 15 residues. Here the CDR3 reads CASSWGAHNTGELFF. CDR3 nucleotides: TGCGCCAGCAGCTGGGGGGCACATAACACCGGGGAGCTGTTTTTT.

The V and J genes are TRBV7-9 and TRBJ2-2; 11 bases are shared with TRBD1. Germline-derived CDR1 and CDR2 are SEHNR and FQNEAQ (reference sequence). V lost 5 bases, J lost 3 bases, and 8 bases stayed unmatched. This CDR3 is built from 17 residues. The CDR3: CASSPLGQGGDTGELFF. The CDR3 DNA reads TGTGCCAGCAGCCCCCTGGGACAGGGGGGAGACACCGGGGAGCTGTTTTTT.

Concerning this clone: The same CDR3 also results from other DNA sequences found in this sample. The chain couples TRBV5-1 to TRBJ2-1; D is unclear. This CDR3 contains 15 residues. With 1 base removed from V and 0 bases from J, the gap between germline ends came to 8 bases. Germline assignment: CDR1 SGHRS and CDR2 YFSETQ. The CDR3 nucleotides read TGCGCCAGCAGCTTGTTAGGTGGCTCCTACAATGAGCAGTTCTTC. Its protein is CASSLLGGSYNEQFF.

A word on this clone: This sample includes further DNA sequences coding for the same CDR3. The chain links TRBV5-1 to TRBJ2-1; 7 nucleotides match TRBD2. The J segment lost 4 bases and the V segment lost 0 bases, leaving 4 bases of the junction unmatched. This CDR3 spans 15 amino acids. CDR1 and CDR2 from the germline V gene are SGHRS and YFSETQ. The CDR3 loop is CASSLDRGGYNEQFF. As DNA, the CDR3 is TGCGCCAGCAGCTTGGATCGGGGAGGGTACAATGAGCAGTTCTTC.

Comments on this clone: Additional DNA sequences in this sample encode the identical CDR3. J is TRBJ2-3 and V is TRBV9, with D tentatively TRBD1 (5 bases). V was shortened by 0 bases and J by 0 bases, with 8 bases between the two germline ends. Germline lookup yields CDR1 SGDLS and CDR2 YYNGEE. CDR3 length equals 15 residues. The DNA for the CDR3 is TGTGCCAGCAGCGTAGGACAGCGCAGCACAGATACGCAGTATTTT. Translation: CASSVGQRSTDTQYF.

The gene calls are TRBV28 and TRBJ2-1, with 9 positions matching TRBD2. The CDR3 contains 14 residues. V lost 3 bases and J lost 7; bases outside the gene matches: 4. Germline V gives CDR1 MDHEN, CDR2 SYDVKM. CDR3 nucleotides: TGTGCCAGCAGTTTCTCGGGACTAGCAAATGAGCAGTTCTTC. Amino acids: CASSFSGLANEQFF.

This chain joins TRBV6-5 and TRBJ1-5; D uncertain. V lost 0 bases to trimming and J lost 9 bases, with 9 bases between them. Per germline, CDR1 MNHEY and CDR2 SVGAGI. The CDR3 runs to 13 residues. CDR3 in amino acids: CASSYSAVMPQHF. CDR3 nucleotide sequence: TGTGCCAGCAGTTACTCGGCGGTTATGCCCCAGCATTTT.